Detailed here is one T cell receptor (beta chain). Its specificity is not known. The data derive from a study of coeliac disease. Using immunoSEQ multiplex PCR, the repertoire was profiled, and TCRdb retains in-frame clones only, with some absent. This sample has 6,000 to 7,000 clones, with around 62% found just once. This CDR3 is 13 amino acids long. V shed 7 bases and J 4 bases; nucleotides not matched to a gene: 6. CDR1 and CDR2 from the germline V gene are LNHDA and SQIVND (reference sequence). Study-wide results and limits: Of coeliac lamina propria samples, about 50% of the 18 held published gliadin-specific TRB sequences, versus 1 of 6 controls.

The sample comprised lymphocytes from the gut lamina propria. This receptor was taken from a man aged 55-75 years with celiac disease on a gluten-free diet. The chain joins TRBV19 to TRBJ2-7, with 8 bases identical to TRBD2. The CDR3 bases are TGTGCCAGTACCCCCTCGGGGGGGTACGAGCAGTACTTC. Amino acid sequence: CASTPSGGYEQYF. Full variable domain (remainder filled in from reference TRBV19 and TRBJ2-7): DGGITQSPKYLFRKEGQNVTLSCEQNLNHDAMYWYRQDPGQGLRLIYYSQIVNDFQKGDIAEGYSVSREKKESFPLTVTSAQKNPTAFYLCASTPSGGYEQYFGPGTRLTVT.